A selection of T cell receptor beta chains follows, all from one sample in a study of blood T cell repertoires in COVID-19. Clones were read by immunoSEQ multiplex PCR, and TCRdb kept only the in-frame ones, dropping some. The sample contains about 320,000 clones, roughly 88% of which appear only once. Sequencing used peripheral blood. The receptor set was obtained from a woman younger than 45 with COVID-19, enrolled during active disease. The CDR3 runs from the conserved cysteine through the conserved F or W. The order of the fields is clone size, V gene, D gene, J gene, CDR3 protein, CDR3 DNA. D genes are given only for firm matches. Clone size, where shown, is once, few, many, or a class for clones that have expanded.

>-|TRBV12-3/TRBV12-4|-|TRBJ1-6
CASKGVSNSPLHF
TGTGCCAGCAAGGGAGTTTCTAATTCACCCCTCCACTTT
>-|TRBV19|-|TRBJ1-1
CASSSTVPNTEAFF
TGTGCCAGTAGTTCCACGGTACCGAACACTGAAGCTTTCTTT
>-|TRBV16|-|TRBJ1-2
CASSQYAGEGYTF
TGTGCCAGCAGCCAATATGCGGGGGAAGGCTACACCTTC
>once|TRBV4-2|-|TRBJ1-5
CASSQDPGPNQPQHF
TGTGCCAGCAGCCAAGATCCCGGTCCCAATCAGCCCCAGCATTTT
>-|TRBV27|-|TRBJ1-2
CASSLKQLGGGGYTF
TGTGCCAGCAGTTTAAAACAGTTGGGGGGTGGAGGCTACACCTTC
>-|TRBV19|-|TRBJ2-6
CASSPSGANVLTF
TGTGCCAGTAGCCCCTCCGGGGCCAACGTCCTGACTTTC
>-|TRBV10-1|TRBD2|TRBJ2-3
CASSLGGDGGHTQYF
TGCGCCAGCAGTCTCGGGGGGGACGGAGGTCATACGCAGTATTTT
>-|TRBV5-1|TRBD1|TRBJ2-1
CASSTGDEQFF
TGCGCCAGCAGCACAGGGGATGAGCAGTTCTTC
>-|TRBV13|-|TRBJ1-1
CASSLTVRTEAFF
TGTGCCAGCAGCTTAACCGTCAGAACTGAAGCTTTCTTT
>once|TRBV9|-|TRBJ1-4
CASSKRWGAEKLFF
TGTGCCAGCAGCAAACGGTGGGGAGCTGAAAAACTGTTTTTT
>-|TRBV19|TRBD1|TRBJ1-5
CASSIGTGIWSNQPQHF
TGTGCCAGTAGTATCGGGACAGGAATCTGGAGCAATCAGCCCCAGCATTTT
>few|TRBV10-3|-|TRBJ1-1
CAISEGRGVTEAFF
TGTGCCATCAGTGAAGGCAGGGGTGTCACTGAAGCTTTCTTT
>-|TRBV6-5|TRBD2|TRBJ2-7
CASSKTSGGFPSEF
TGTGCCAGCAGTAAGACTAGCGGGGGGTTCCCTTCAGAATTC
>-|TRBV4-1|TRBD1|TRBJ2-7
CASSQARGQGFGEQYF
TGCGCCAGCAGCCAGGCCCGGGGACAGGGGTTTGGCGAGCAGTACTTC
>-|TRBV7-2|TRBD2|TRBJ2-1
CASSRTSGGSYNEQFF
TGTGCCAGCAGCCGGACTAGCGGGGGCTCCTACAATGAGCAGTTCTTC
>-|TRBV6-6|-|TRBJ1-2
CASRSFLYGYTF
TGTGCCAGCAGATCGTTTCTCTATGGCTACACCTTC
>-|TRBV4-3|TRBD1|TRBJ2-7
CASSQKPDRVNEQYF
TGCGCCAGCAGCCAAAAACCCGACAGGGTCAACGAGCAGTACTTC
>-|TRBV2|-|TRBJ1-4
CASKSRDLTNEKLFF
TGTGCCAGCAAGAGCAGAGACTTAACTAATGAAAAACTGTTTTTT
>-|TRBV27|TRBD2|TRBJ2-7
CASRRTAPSGATYEQYF
TGTGCCAGCAGACGGACCGCCCCTAGCGGTGCCACCTACGAGCAGTACTTC
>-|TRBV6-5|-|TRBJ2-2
CASSRTPTGELFF
TGTGCCAGCAGCCGGACACCCACCGGGGAGCTGTTTTTT
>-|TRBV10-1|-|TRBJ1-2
CASSESLSGYTF
TGCGCCAGCAGTGAGTCCCTTTCTGGCTACACCTTC
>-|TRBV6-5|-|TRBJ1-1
CASSQGTVNTEAFF
TGTGCCAGCAGTCAGGGGACGGTGAACACTGAAGCTTTCTTT
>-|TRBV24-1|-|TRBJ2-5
CATSDPRGQETQYF
TGTGCCACCAGTGATCCGAGAGGACAAGAGACCCAGTACTTC
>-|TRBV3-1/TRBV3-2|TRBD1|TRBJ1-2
CASSQNQGAQRENTF
TGTGCCAGCAGCCAGAATCAGGGGGCGCAACGGGAAAACACCTTC
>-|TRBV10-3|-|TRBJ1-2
CAISETVYGYTF
TGTGCCATCAGTGAGACAGTCTATGGCTACACCTTC
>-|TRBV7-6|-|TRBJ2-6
CASSDPSSGANVLTF
TGTGCCAGCAGCGATCCCAGTTCTGGGGCCAACGTCCTGACTTTC
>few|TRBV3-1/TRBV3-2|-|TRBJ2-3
CASSQGAGWTDTQYF
TGTGCCAGCAGCCAAGGTGCGGGTTGGACAGATACGCAGTATTTT
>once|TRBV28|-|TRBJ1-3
CASSPALGGNTIYF
TGTGCCAGCAGTCCGGCCTTGGGCGGAAACACCATATATTTT
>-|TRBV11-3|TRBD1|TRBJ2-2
CASSPTGPTGELFF
TGTGCCAGCAGCCCGACAGGGCCCACCGGGGAGCTGTTTTTT
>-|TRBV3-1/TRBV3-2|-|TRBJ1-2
CASSLDKYGYTF
TGTGCCAGCAGCCTCGACAAGTATGGCTACACCTTC
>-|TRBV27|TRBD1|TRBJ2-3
CASSRQGRTDTQYF
TGTGCCAGCAGTAGACAGGGGCGCACAGATACGCAGTATTTT
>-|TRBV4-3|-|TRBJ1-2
CASSQGQGSGYTF
TGCGCCAGCAGCCAAGGGCAGGGCAGCGGCTACACCTTC
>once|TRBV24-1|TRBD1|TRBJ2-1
CATSDGQGYNEQFF
TGTGCCACCAGTGACGGACAGGGCTACAATGAGCAGTTCTTC
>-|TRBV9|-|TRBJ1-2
CASSVGGTVNYGYTF
TGTGCCAGCAGCGTAGGGGGCACAGTTAACTATGGCTACACCTTC
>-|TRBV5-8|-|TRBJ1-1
CASSLGSATTEFISFF
TGTGCCAGCAGCTTGGGGTCTGCGACTACGGAGTTCATTTCTTTCTTT